The 21 T cell receptor beta chains given below trace back to one sample, sequenced in a study of blood T cell repertoires in COVID-19. TCRdb keeps only in-frame clones here, not all; method: immunoSEQ multiplex PCR. The sample records over 200,000 clones, roughly 80% being singletons. Input material: peripheral blood. The receptor set was obtained from a human donor in a cohort sampled during active COVID-19.

This chain connects TRBV5-1 to TRBJ1-6; TRBD1 matches 7 bases. Germline V CDR1 and CDR2: SGHRS, YFSETQ. The CDR3 is 16 residues long. V dropped 4 bases and J dropped 9; count of bases not matched to a gene: 13. CDR3: CASSPTLDRRGSPLHF. The DNA of the CDR3 is TGCGCCAGCAGCCCGACACTGGACAGGAGGGGTTCACCCCTCCACTTT.

The chain combines TRBV30 with TRBJ1-2; D is perhaps TRBD1 (6 bases). CDR1 GTSNPN and CDR2 SVGIG come from the germline V gene (reference sequence). With 3 bases removed from V and 2 bases from J, the gap between germline ends came to 22 bases. This CDR3 has 17 amino acids. DNA for the CDR3: TGTGCCTGGAGGGCTTTGGACAGTACGTGGTCGAACTATGGCTACACCTTC. Translation gives CAWRALDSTWSNYGYTF.

The chain links TRBV6-5 to TRBJ1-5; D unresolved. Trimming cost V 5 bases and J 3 bases, with 14 bases left between them. CDR3 length equals 15 residues. Germline V gene data show CDR1 as MNHEY and CDR2 as SVGAGI. CDR3 sequence (DNA): TGTGCCAGCAGTAAGGAGACGGGGATCAATCAGCCCCAGCATTTT. This sequence encodes CASSKETGINQPQHF.

The rearrangement joins TRBV27 to TRBJ2-1; 15 bases are a match to TRBD2. From germline, CDR1 is MNHEY and CDR2 SMNVEV (reference sequence). The CDR3 is 16 amino acids. After removal of 3 bases from V and 9 bases from J, the junction contained 6 bases not matched to a gene. In DNA, the CDR3 is TGTGCCAGCAGTTTTTACGGACTAGCGGGAGGGGGTGAGCAGTTCTTC. It codes for CASSFYGLAGGGEQFF.

V is TRBV11-2 and J is TRBJ2-1; TRBD2 matches at 8 bases. V was clipped by 4 bases and J by 9 bases; unmatched bases: 20. Looked up from germline, CDR1 is SGHAT and CDR2 is FQNNGV. This CDR3 has 18 residues. CDR3 sequence reads: CASSSSGVGESGSGEQFF. In DNA, the CDR3 is TGTGCCAGCAGCTCCTCCGGGGTGGGGGAAAGCGGGAGTGGTGAGCAGTTCTTC.

This clone occurred a few times. The V and J genes are TRBV28 and TRBJ2-7; D gene ambiguous. V shed 2 bases and J shed 6 bases, with 14 bases lying between them. The germline V gene encodes CDR1 MDHEN and CDR2 SYDVKM. The CDR3 extends over 14 amino acids. The CDR3: CASSLPLRIPEQYF. As DNA, the CDR3 is TGTGCCAGCAGTTTACCCCTACGTATCCCCGAGCAGTACTTC.

The chain has TRBV19 and TRBJ2-1, with TRBD2 identical over 10 bases. Germline V gene lookup returns CDR1 LNHDA and CDR2 SQIVND (reference sequence). The J segment lost 9 bases and the V segment lost 11 bases, leaving 13 bases of the junction unmatched. The CDR3 is 14 residues long. The CDR3 region is CAVIAGGPTGEQFF. The CDR3 nucleotides are TGTGCCGTTATAGCGGGAGGCCCAACGGGTGAGCAGTTCTTC.

The chain employs TRBV4-3 and TRBJ2-7, with D possibly TRBD2 on 6 matching bases. This CDR3 is built from 17 residues. Germline CDR1 is LGHNA and CDR2 is YSLEER. V gave up 0 bases and J gave up 2 bases, with 17 bases separating them. The CDR3 sequence: CASSQEPGGAETYEQYF. The CDR3 DNA follows: TGCGCCAGCAGCCAAGAGCCTGGCGGGGCCGAAACCTACGAGCAGTACTTC.

The V and J genes are TRBV7-2 and TRBJ2-7, with 8 bases fitting TRBD2. V shed 2 bases and J 0 bases; nucleotides not matched to a gene: 6. The CDR3 has 16 residues. Germline CDR1 and CDR2: SGHTA and FQGNSA. CDR3 coding DNA: TGTGCCAGCAGCTTAACTAGCGGACTTAGCTCCTACGAGCAGTACTTC. Protein sequence: CASSLTSGLSSYEQYF. Complete variable domain (other parts from reference TRBV7-2 and TRBJ2-7): GAGVSQSPSNKVTEKGKDVELRCDPISGHTALYWYRQSLGQGLEFLIYFQGNSAPDKSGLPSDRFSAERTGGSVSTLTIQRTQQEDSAVYLCASSLTSGLSSYEQYFGPGTRLTVT.

This sequence joins TRBV5-1 and TRBJ2-7; weak D call: TRBD2 (9 bases). Looked up from germline, CDR1 is SGHRS and CDR2 is YFSETQ. The CDR3 loop spans 18 amino acids. V shed 1 base and J shed 5 bases, with 25 bases lying between them. CDR3 nucleotides: TGCGCCAGCAGCTTGTACAGGGGGACGACTAGCGGAGCCCACGAGCAGTACTTC. Translation gives CASSLYRGTTSGAHEQYF. The full variable domain, with the rest looked up from reference TRBV5-1 and TRBJ2-7, is KAGVTQTPRYLIKTRGQQVTLSCSPISGHRSVSWYQQTPGQGLQFLFEYFSETQRNKGNFPGRFSGRQFSNSRSEMNVSTLELGDSALYLCASSLYRGTTSGAHEQYFGPGTRLTVT.

This rearrangement joins TRBV3-1 (or the pseudogene TRBV3-2) to TRBJ1-4; D may be TRBD1 (5 bases). Germline CDR1 and CDR2: LGHDT and YNNKEL (reference sequence). V was trimmed by 0 bases and J by 8 bases, leaving 19 bases between them. The CDR3 covers 17 residues. The CDR3 coding sequence is TGTGCCAGCAGCCAAGATCCGACAGACGTCGATAAGGAAAAACTGTTTTTT. Translation gives CASSQDPTDVDKEKLFF.

The CDR3 loop reads CASRSTGTQNTEAFF. DNA of the CDR3: TGTGCCAGCAGGTCCACCGGGACACAGAACACTGAAGCTTTCTTT. The chain combines TRBV7-2 with TRBJ1-1; perhaps TRBD1 as D (6 bases). Germline values: CDR1 SGHTA, CDR2 FQGNSA. Deletions cut 6 bases from V and 1 base from J, with 15 bases between. CDR3 length: 15 residues. Full variable domain (outside the CDR3, taken from reference TRBV7-2 and TRBJ1-1): GAGVSQSPSNKVTEKGKDVELRCDPISGHTALYWYRQSLGQGLEFLIYFQGNSAPDKSGLPSDRFSAERTGGSVSTLTIQRTQQEDSAVYLCASRSTGTQNTEAFFGQGTRLTVV.

The chain couples TRBV6-5 to TRBJ2-3, with 9 bases that match TRBD2. CDR1 and CDR2 from the germline V gene are MNHEY and SVGAGI. The CDR3 is 14 residues long. V shed 6 bases, J shed 4 bases, and the junction held 5 bases outside the gene matches. CDR3 in DNA: TGTGCCAGCAGAAGACTAGCGGCGCCAGATACGCAGTATTTT. Translation gives CASRRLAAPDTQYF.

This clone was recorded only once. The J gene is TRBJ1-1, the V gene TRBV19; no clear D gene. Trimming stripped 6 bases from V and 0 bases from J, with 11 bases between. The CDR3 sequence is 14 residues long. Germline V gene sequence: CDR1 LNHDA, CDR2 SQIVND (reference sequence). Here the CDR3 DNA reads TGTGCCAGTAGAAGTAGCCCTTTGAACACTGAAGCTTTCTTT. Residues: CASRSSPLNTEAFF.

The rearrangement uses TRBV14 and TRBJ2-7, with D possibly matching TRBD1 (5 bases). Germline assignment: CDR1 SGHDN and CDR2 FVKESK. This CDR3 spans 14 amino acids. The V and J ends lost 9 bases and 2 bases respectively, with 17 bases between them. The CDR3 sequence: CASTDSRHPYEQYF. Written as DNA, the CDR3 is TGTGCCAGTACCGACAGCCGACACCCCTACGAGCAGTACTTC.

A few counts support this clone. This chain uses TRBV20-1 with TRBJ2-1; perhaps TRBD2 as D (6 bases). The CDR3 runs 10 residues. CDR1 is DFQATT and CDR2 is SNEGSKA in the germline V gene (reference sequence). V was pared by 3 bases and J by 12 bases, with 9 bases between. The CDR3 is CSASSGVQFF. CDR3 in DNA: TGCAGTGCTAGTAGCGGAGTGCAGTTCTTC.

The chain joins TRBV5-1 to TRBJ2-2; the D gene is possibly TRBD2 (5 bases). This CDR3 contains 15 residues. The V end lost 0 bases, the J end lost 8 bases, and 14 bases lay between the germline ends. The germline gives CDR1 SGHRS, CDR2 YFSETQ. CDR3 bases: TGCGCCAGCAGCTTGGTCGGGATCGGAAGAGGGGAGCTGTTTTTT. Translating gives CASSLVGIGRGELFF.

The V and J genes are TRBV2 and TRBJ1-1; D is unresolved. Looked up from germline, CDR1 is SNHLY and CDR2 is FYNNEI. Deletions cut 6 bases from V and 0 bases from J, with 8 bases between. CDR3 length equals 13 residues. The CDR3 bases are TGTGCCAGCAGACCTCTAATGAACACTGAAGCTTTCTTT. The encoded protein is CASRPLMNTEAFF.

The chain employs TRBV24-1 and TRBJ1-2, with 11 bases lining up with TRBD1. Germline CDR1 KGHDR, CDR2 SFDVKD. This CDR3 spans 15 amino acids. Losses at the gene ends were 4 bases for V and 6 bases for J; bases not matched to a gene: 6. The CDR3 spells CATSEGTGGVDGYTF. CDR3 sequence (DNA): TGTGCCACCAGTGAAGGGACAGGGGGAGTGGATGGCTACACCTTC.

The chain joins TRBV27 to TRBJ2-5; 8 bases are shared with TRBD1. The CDR3 contains 15 residues. J was trimmed by 4 bases and V by 4 bases; bases with no gene match: 8. Per the germline V gene, CDR1 is MNHEY and CDR2 is SMNVEV (reference sequence). Written as DNA, the CDR3 is TGTGCCAGCAGTTCCAGGGGGCTGAAGGCAGAGACCCAGTACTTC. It encodes CASSSRGLKAETQYF.

This clone occurred many times. The rearrangement joins TRBV27 to TRBJ2-1; TRBD1 aligns across 8 bases. Unmatched junction bases numbered 8, after V lost 5 bases and J lost 8 bases. Germline CDR1 and CDR2: MNHEY and SMNVEV (reference sequence). CDR3 length: 14 amino acids. CDR3 DNA: TGTGCCAGCAGTCACAGGGGGGTTAAGGATGAGCAGTTCTTC. It yields the protein CASSHRGVKDEQFF.